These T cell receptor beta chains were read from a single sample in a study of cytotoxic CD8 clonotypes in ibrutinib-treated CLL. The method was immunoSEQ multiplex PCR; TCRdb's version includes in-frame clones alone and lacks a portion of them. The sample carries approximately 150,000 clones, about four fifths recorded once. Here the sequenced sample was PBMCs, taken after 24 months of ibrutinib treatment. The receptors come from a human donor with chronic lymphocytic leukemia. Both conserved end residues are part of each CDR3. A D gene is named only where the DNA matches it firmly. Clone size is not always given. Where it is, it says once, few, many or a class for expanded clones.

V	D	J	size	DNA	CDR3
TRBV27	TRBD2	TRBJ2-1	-	TGTGCCAGCAGTTTATCGGAAATAGGACTAGCGGGAGGAGAACAGTTCTTC	CASSLSEIGLAGGEQFF
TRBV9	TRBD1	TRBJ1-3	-	TGTGCCAGCAGCTTAGGGACAGGGCTCGTTGGAAACACCATATATTTT	CASSLGTGLVGNTIYF
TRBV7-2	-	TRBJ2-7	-	TGTGCCAGCAGCTTAGACGGGGGAACCCGATCCTACGAGCAGTACTTC	CASSLDGGTRSYEQYF
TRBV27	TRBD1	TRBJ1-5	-	TGTGCCAGCAGTTTACAGGGGGATGGGCCCCAGCATTTT	CASSLQGDGPQHF
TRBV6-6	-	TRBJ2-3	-	TGTGCCAGCAGTCGGACAGATACGCAGTATTTT	CASSRTDTQYF
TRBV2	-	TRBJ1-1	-	TGTGCCAGCAGTGAACTGGGGGCAAGGACTGAAGCTTTCTTT	CASSELGARTEAFF
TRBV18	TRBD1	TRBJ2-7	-	TGTGCCAGCTCACAACCGGGACAGGGGGACTACGAGCAGTACTTC	CASSQPGQGDYEQYF
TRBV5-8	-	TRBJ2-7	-	TGTGCCAGCAGCTTTGGGGGTAGGGGCGACTACGAGCAGTACTTC	CASSFGGRGDYEQYF
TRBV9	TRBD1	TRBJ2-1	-	TGTGCCAGCAGCGCCCCAGACAGGGTAATAGGTGAGCAGTTCTTC	CASSAPDRVIGEQFF
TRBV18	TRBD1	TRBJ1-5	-	TGTGCCAGCTCACGATACCAGGGGGTTATGGGCAATCAGCCCCAGCATTTT	CASSRYQGVMGNQPQHF
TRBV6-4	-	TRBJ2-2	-	TGTGCCAGCAGCCCCGGGGGCATTTGGGCCGGGGAGCTGTTTTTT	CASSPGGIWAGELFF
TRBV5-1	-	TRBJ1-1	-	TGCGCCAGCAGCTTTTTCACAGGACGGATGAACACTGAAGCTTTCTTT	CASSFFTGRMNTEAFF
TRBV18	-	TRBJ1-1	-	TGTGCCAGCTCACCAACATCGGGGGCCCCGAACACTGAAGCTTTCTTT	CASSPTSGAPNTEAFF
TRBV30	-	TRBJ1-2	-	TGTGCCTGGAGTGTACTAAGGAACAGTGGAAATGGCTACACCTTC	CAWSVLRNSGNGYTF
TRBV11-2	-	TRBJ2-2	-	TGTGCCAGCAGCTTAGATTGGGGTCCCGGGGAGCTGTTTTTT	CASSLDWGPGELFF
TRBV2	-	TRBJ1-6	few	TGTGCCAGCAGTGTTTCTTTAGGTTTAGGGGAACGTTCACCCCTCCACTTT	CASSVSLGLGERSPLHF
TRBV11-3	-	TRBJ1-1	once	TGTGCCAGCAGCCTCAGGGGGAACACTGAAGCTTTCTTT	CASSLRGNTEAFF
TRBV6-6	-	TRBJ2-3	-	TGTGCCAGCAGACGCGATGGGGGCACAGATACGCAGTATTTT	CASRRDGGTDTQYF
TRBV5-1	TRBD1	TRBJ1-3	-	TGCGCCAGCAGCTTATTCGCGGGACAGGGTGCCGGAAACACCATATATTTT	CASSLFAGQGAGNTIYF
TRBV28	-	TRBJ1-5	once	TGTGCCAGCAGTTCCTTATTTAGCAATCAGCCCCAGCATTTT	CASSSLFSNQPQHF
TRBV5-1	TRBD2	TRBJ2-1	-	TGCGCCAGCAGCTTGGATAGCGGGGGTAGCAATGAGCAGTTCTTC	CASSLDSGGSNEQFF
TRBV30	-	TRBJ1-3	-	TGTGCCTGGAAGCGGCTCTCCGGAAACACCATATATTTT	CAWKRLSGNTIYF
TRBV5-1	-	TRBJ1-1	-	TGCGCCAGCAGCTGGGGCGCCAGGGGCAACACTGAAGCTTTCTTT	CASSWGARGNTEAFF
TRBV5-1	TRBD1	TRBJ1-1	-	TGCGCCAGCAGCTGGACAGGGGGCGGGCACACTGAAGCTTTCTTT	CASSWTGGGHTEAFF
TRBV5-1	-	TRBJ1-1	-	TGCGCCAGCAGCTTGGGTGCTGCGGGGACTGAAGCTTTCTTT	CASSLGAAGTEAFF
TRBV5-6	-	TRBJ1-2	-	TGTGCCAGCAGCTTGTTCGGCGGTGAGGAGTATGGCTACACCTTC	CASSLFGGEEYGYTF
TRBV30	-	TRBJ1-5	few	TGTGCCTGGAGCACCCGAGGGCAGCCCCAGCATTTT	CAWSTRGQPQHF
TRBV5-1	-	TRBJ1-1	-	TGCGCCAGCAATTTTGGGGAAGACACTGAAGCTTTCTTT	CASNFGEDTEAFF